This paragraph covers one T cell receptor (beta chain) sequence. Its antigen is still unknown. Trimming pared 6 bases from V and 1 base from J, leaving 16 bases between. Germline values: CDR1 SGHTA, CDR2 FQGNSA. This CDR3 spans 15 amino acids. This sample stems from a study of T-cell memory formation after mild COVID-19. Findings and limits, study-wide: Some SARS-CoV-2-responding clones were already detected in memory before infection. SARS-CoV-2 specificity of second-wave clones peaking day 37 was unconfirmed.

After 5'RACE with constant-segment primers, TCR alpha and TCR beta cDNA libraries carrying sample barcodes and UMIs were obtained. TCRdb re-called the 5' RACE reads through MiXCR, storing one row per CDR3 protein. The data contain fewer than 250,000 distinct CDR3 sequences, around 25% of them singletons. The gene calls are TRBV7-2 and TRBJ2-7; D possibly corresponds to TRBD1 (5 bases). The TCR was taken from an adult woman who had mild COVID-19 (a few samples of this study predate the infection). Cell type and time point are not known. The sample was PBMCs or a T cell subset sorted from them (not recorded which). The CDR3 is CASRDREWASYEQYF. In DNA, the CDR3 is TGTGCCAGCAGAGACAGAGAATGGGCTTCCTACGAGCAGTACTTC.